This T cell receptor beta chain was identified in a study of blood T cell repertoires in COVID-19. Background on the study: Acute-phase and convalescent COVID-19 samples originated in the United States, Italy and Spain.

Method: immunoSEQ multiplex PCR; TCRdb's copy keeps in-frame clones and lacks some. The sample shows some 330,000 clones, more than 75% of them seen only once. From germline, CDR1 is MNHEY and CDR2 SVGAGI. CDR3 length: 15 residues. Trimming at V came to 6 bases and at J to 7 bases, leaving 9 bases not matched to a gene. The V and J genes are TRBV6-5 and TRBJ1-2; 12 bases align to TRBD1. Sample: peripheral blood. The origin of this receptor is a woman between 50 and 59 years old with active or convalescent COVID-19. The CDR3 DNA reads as TGTGCCAGCAGCAAAGGGACAGGGGGCGCGGGTGGCTACACCTTC. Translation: CASSKGTGGAGGYTF.